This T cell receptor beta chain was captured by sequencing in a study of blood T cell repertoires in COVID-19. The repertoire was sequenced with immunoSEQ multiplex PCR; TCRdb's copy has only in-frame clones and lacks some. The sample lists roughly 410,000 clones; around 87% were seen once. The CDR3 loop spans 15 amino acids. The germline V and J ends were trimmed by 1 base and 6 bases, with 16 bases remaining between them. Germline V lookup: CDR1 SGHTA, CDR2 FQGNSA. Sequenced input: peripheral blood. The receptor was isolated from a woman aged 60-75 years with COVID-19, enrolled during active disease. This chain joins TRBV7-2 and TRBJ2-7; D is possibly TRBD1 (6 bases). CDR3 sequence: CASSLVVTGRSEQYF. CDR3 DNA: TGTGCCAGCAGCTTAGTGGTTACAGGGAGAAGCGAGCAGTACTTC.